What follows are 15 T cell receptor beta chains derived from one specimen sequenced in a study of radiotherapy plus CTLA-4 blockade in lung cancer. Only in-frame clones appear in the TCRdb table, and some are missing; sequencing was by immunoSEQ multiplex PCR. The sample has around 80,000 clones, 84% seen once. The material sequenced was peripheral blood, taken from a patient treated with radiotherapy plus ipilimumab. The receptors come from a human donor with non-small cell lung cancer who had stable disease on radiotherapy plus ipilimumab.

CDR3 protein: CASSGGTSPYNEQFF. CDR3 nucleotides: TGTGCCAGCAGCGGGGGGACCAGCCCTTACAATGAGCAGTTCTTC. J is TRBJ2-1 and V is TRBV27, with 7 bases aligning to TRBD2. The V segment lost 6 bases and the J segment 4 bases; nucleotides outside the gene matches: 9. This CDR3 is built from 15 residues. CDR1 MNHEY and CDR2 SMNVEV come from the germline V gene (reference sequence).

The V and J genes are TRBV5-1 and TRBJ2-7, with D perhaps TRBD1 (6 bases). The CDR3 contains 13 residues. The V gene lost 4 bases and the J gene lost 5 bases, with 13 bases spanning the gap. Germline CDR1 reads SGHRS; CDR2 reads YFSETQ. The DNA for the CDR3 is TGCGCCAGCAGCGGAACAGGGTTGGACGAGCAGTACTTC. Translation: CASSGTGLDEQYF.

The chain links TRBV6-5 to TRBJ1-5; the D is unclear. In germline, CDR1 is MNHEY, CDR2 SVGAGI. The CDR3 contains 13 residues. V was pared by 8 bases and J by 5 bases, with 13 bases between. The CDR3 here is CASGNTFHQPQHF. The CDR3 DNA sequence: TGTGCCAGCGGAAACACTTTCCATCAGCCCCAGCATTTT.

This clone was seen just once. J is TRBJ2-3 and V is TRBV6-5, with TRBD2 as a possible D gene (5 bases). This CDR3 comprises 13 residues. The ends were cut back, 5 bases at V and 4 bases at J, with 10 bases in the middle. CDR1 and CDR2 (germline): MNHEY, SVGAGI. The CDR3 sequence is CASSVGSSDTQYF. CDR3 bases: TGTGCCAGCAGTGTTGGGAGTTCAGATACGCAGTATTTT.

The chain employs TRBV7-9 and TRBJ1-5; 9 positions match TRBD1. V lost 3 bases to trimming and J lost 10 bases; unmatched junction nucleotides: 7. The CDR3 has 14 residues. Germline CDR1 reads SEHNR; CDR2 reads FQNEAQ (reference sequence). The CDR3 loop reads CASSLETGGGPQHF. In DNA form, the CDR3 reads TGTGCCAGCAGCTTGGAGACAGGGGGGGGACCCCAGCATTTT. The full variable domain, with the rest looked up from reference TRBV7-9 and TRBJ1-5, is DTGVSQNPRHKITKRGQNVTFRCDPISEHNRLYWYRQTLGQGPEFLTYFQNEAQLEKSRLLSDRFSAERPKGSFSTLEIQRTEQGDSAMYLCASSLETGGGPQHFGDGTRLSIL.

The chain couples TRBV30 to TRBJ2-5; 14 bases match TRBD2. From germline, CDR1 is GTSNPN and CDR2 SVGIG (reference sequence). The CDR3 runs 16 residues. Germline trimming cut 5 bases from V and 5 bases from J; bases unmatched to any gene: 10. CDR3 in DNA: TGTGCCTGGGGTCTAGGGACTAGCGGGGGATCGGAGACCCAGTACTTC. This sequence encodes CAWGLGTSGGSETQYF.

This chain joins TRBV15 and TRBJ1-4; TRBD1 matches at 8 bases. CDR3 length equals 15 residues. Trimming took 0 bases from V and 5 from J; bases not matched to a gene: 2. CDR1 is LNHNV, CDR2 YYDKDF, per germline (reference sequence). CDR3 loop: CATSRERQGNEKLFF. The CDR3, as DNA: TGTGCCACCAGCAGAGAACGACAGGGGAATGAAAAACTGTTTTTT.

This sequence joins TRBV10-1 and TRBJ1-2; no clear D. V lost 3 bases to trimming and J lost 6 bases, with 11 bases between them. Germline loops: CDR1 WNHNN, CDR2 SYGVQD (reference sequence). This CDR3 is 13 amino acids long. CDR3 bases: TGCGCCAGCAGTGATGGGAACCGACATGGCTACACCTTC. Its translation is CASSDGNRHGYTF.

CDR3 bases: TGTGCCAGCAGCCTACAGGGACTAGCGGGAGACGAGCAGTACTTC. This sequence encodes CASSLQGLAGDEQYF. This rearrangement joins TRBV7-3 to TRBJ2-7; 14 bases agree with TRBD2. This CDR3 is 15 amino acids long. With V trimmed by 5 bases and J by 5 bases, 5 bases remained unmatched. Germline V gene data show CDR1 as SGHTA and CDR2 as FQGTGA.

CDR3 loop: CASSLSGQGFDEQYF. The CDR3 DNA sequence: TGCGCCAGCAGCTTGTCGGGACAGGGTTTCGACGAGCAGTACTTC. The V gene is TRBV5-1, the J gene TRBJ2-7; TRBD1 matches 9 bases. The CDR3 totals 15 residues. V trimming: 1 base; J trimming: 5 bases; junction bases outside the gene matches: 7. CDR1 SGHRS and CDR2 YFSETQ come from the germline V gene.

The V call is TRBV4-1, the J call TRBJ2-7; TRBD2 aligns across 7 bases. Unmatched junction bases numbered 5, after V lost 2 bases and J lost 4 bases. Germline CDR1 and CDR2: MGHRA and YSYEKL. The CDR3 has 14 amino acids. CDR3 sequence reads: CASSQWDYSYEQYF. CDR3 nucleotide sequence: TGCGCCAGCAGCCAATGGGACTATTCTTACGAGCAGTACTTC.

This chain uses TRBV18 with TRBJ1-2; 12 bases match TRBD1. V lost 3 bases to trimming and J lost 0 bases; unmatched junction nucleotides: 5. The germline gives CDR1 KGHSH, CDR2 LQKENI. CDR3 length equals 17 residues. The CDR3 reads CASSPRGQGAANYGYTF. DNA for the CDR3: TGTGCCAGCTCACCCAGGGGACAGGGGGCAGCTAACTATGGCTACACCTTC. Complete variable domain (other parts from reference TRBV18 and TRBJ1-2): NAGVMQNPRHLVRRRGQEARLRCSPMKGHSHVYWYRQLPEEGLKFMVYLQKENIIDESGMPKERFSAEFPKEGPSILRIQQVVRGDSAAYFCASSPRGQGAANYGYTFGSGTRLTVV.

The chain couples TRBV9 to TRBJ2-4; the D is unclear. Trimming pared 0 bases from V and 9 bases from J, leaving 13 bases between. The CDR3 has 14 amino acids. Germline V gene sequence: CDR1 SGDLS, CDR2 YYNGEE. CDR3 nucleotide sequence: TGTGCCAGCAGCGTAGACAAGGGTACGGGCATTCAGTACTTC. Amino acid sequence: CASSVDKGTGIQYF.

The genes are TRBV19 and TRBJ2-2, with 9 bases that match TRBD2. CDR1 and CDR2 (germline): LNHDA, SQIVND (reference sequence). This CDR3 comprises 17 residues. V shed 1 base, J shed 2 bases, and the junction held 5 bases outside the gene matches. CDR3 protein: CASSIVLAGTNTGELFF. In DNA, the CDR3 is TGTGCCAGTAGTATAGTGCTAGCGGGGACAAACACCGGGGAGCTGTTTTTT.

The rearrangement joins TRBV5-4 to TRBJ2-7; 11 nucleotides align to TRBD2. Germline CDR1 SGHNT, CDR2 YYREEE (reference sequence). V shed 5 bases and J 2 bases; nucleotides not matched to a gene: 6. The CDR3 length is 15 residues. The CDR3 bases are TGTGCCAGCAGTCGCGGGACTAGCGGAACCTACGAGCAGTACTTC. It is translated as CASSRGTSGTYEQYF.